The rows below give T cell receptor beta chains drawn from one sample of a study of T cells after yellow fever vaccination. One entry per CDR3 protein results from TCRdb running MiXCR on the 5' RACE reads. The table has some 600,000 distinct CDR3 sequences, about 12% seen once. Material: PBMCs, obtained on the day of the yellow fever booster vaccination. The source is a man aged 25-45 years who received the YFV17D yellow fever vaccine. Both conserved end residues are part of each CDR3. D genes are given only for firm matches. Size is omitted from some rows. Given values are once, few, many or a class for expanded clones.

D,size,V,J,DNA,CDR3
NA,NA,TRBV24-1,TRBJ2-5,TGTGCCACCAGTGATTCGGACGGGGAGACCCAGTACTTC,CATSDSDGETQYF
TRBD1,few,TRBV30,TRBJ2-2,TGTGCCTGCCCTGGACAGGGGCCCTGGACGGTCACCGGGGAGCTGTTTTTT,CACPGQGPWTVTGELFF
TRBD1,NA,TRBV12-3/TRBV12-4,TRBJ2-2,TGTGCCAGCAGTCCCAGGGGGCGACTAGACACCGGGGAGCTGTTTTTT,CASSPRGRLDTGELFF
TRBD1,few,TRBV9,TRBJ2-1,TGTGCCAGCAGCGTTAGCCCAGGGGGCGATTATATTGAGCAGTTCTTC,CASSVSPGGDYIEQFF
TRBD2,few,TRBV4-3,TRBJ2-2,TGCGCCAGCAGCCAAGAAGGCGGGAGGAACACCGGGGAGCTGTTTTTT,CASSQEGGRNTGELFF
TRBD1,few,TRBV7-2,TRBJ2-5,TGTGCCAGCAGCTTAGACCGACAGGGTAGTGAGACCCAGTACTTC,CASSLDRQGSETQYF
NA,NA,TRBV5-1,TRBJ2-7,TGCGCCAGCAGCTTGGTAGCAGCCGTCGAGCAGTACTTC,CASSLVAAVEQYF
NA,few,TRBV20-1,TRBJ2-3,TGCAGTGCTAGAGAAAGGAGATTGGACTTAGATACGCAGTATTTT,CSARERRLDLDTQYF
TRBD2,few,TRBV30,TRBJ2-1,TGTGCCCAAACTAGCGGCTACAATGAGCAGTTCTTC,CAQTSGYNEQFF
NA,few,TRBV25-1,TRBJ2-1,TGTGCCAGCAGTGAATTTCCCCTAGCTAATATCTACAATGAGCAGTTCTTC,CASSEFPLANIYNEQFF
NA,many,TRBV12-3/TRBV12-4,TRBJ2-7,TGTGCCAGCAGTTTAGTGCGCGAGCAGTACTTC,CASSLVREQYF
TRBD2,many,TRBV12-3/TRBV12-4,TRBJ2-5,TGTGCCAGCAGTTTTTTAGCGGGAGAAGAGACCCAGTACTTC,CASSFLAGEETQYF
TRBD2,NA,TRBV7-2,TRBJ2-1,TGTGCCAGCAGCTTAGTGCGGGAGCGTGATGAGCAGTTCTTC,CASSLVRERDEQFF
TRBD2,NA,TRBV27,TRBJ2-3,TGTGCCAGCAGTGTAGCGGGAGGAGATACGCAGTATTTT,CASSVAGGDTQYF
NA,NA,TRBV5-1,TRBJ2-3,TGCGCCAGCAGCCCTGGGGCATTCACAGATACGCAGTATTTT,CASSPGAFTDTQYF
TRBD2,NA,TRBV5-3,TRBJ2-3,TGTGCCAACCCGGAGGTGATAGCGGGAGCATCAGATACGCAGTATTTT,CANPEVIAGASDTQYF
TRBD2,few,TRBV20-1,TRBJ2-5,TGCAGTGCTAGGGGGGAGGGACAAGAGACCCAGTACTTC,CSARGEGQETQYF
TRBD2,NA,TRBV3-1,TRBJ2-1,TGTGCCAGCAGCCAACCGGATGGGCTAGCGGGATCAATACCTTCAGATGAGCAGTTCTTC,CASSQPDGLAGSIPSDEQFF
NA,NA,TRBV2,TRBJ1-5,TGTGCCAGCGAAAGGGGAAGCAGTCAGCCCCAGCATTTT,CASERGSSQPQHF
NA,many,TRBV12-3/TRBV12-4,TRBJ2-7,TGTGCCAGCAGTTTGCGGTATCCACGGCGCGAGCAGTACTTC,CASSLRYPRREQYF
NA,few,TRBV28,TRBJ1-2,TGTGCCAGCAGTTTTACCACTTATGGCTACACCTTC,CASSFTTYGYTF
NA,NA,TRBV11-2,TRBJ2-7,TGTGCCAGCAGCGATTCCAGGGCAACCTACGAGCAGTACTTC,CASSDSRATYEQYF
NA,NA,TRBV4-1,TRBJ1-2,TGCGCCAGCAGCCAAGATCCGGCTTCTAACTATGGCTACACCTTC,CASSQDPASNYGYTF
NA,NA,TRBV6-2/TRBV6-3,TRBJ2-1,TGTGCCAGCAGCTCCGCTGGGGGCGGGAGCTACAATGAGCAGTTCTTC,CASSSAGGGSYNEQFF
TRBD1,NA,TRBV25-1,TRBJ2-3,TGTGCCAGCAGTGAATTTGTCGACAGGGGGGATACGCAGTATTTT,CASSEFVDRGDTQYF
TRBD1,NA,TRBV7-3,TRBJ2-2,TGTGCCAGCAGCCAGGCAGGGGGCGAGGGCGGGGAGCTGTTTTTT,CASSQAGGEGGELFF
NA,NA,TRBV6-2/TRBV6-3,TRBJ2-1,TGTGCCAGCAGTTTCCCCGGCGCCTTGGGTGAGCAGTTCTTC,CASSFPGALGEQFF
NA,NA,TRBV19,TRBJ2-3,TGTGCCAGTAGTCTCCGGGATGGCACAGATACGCAGTATTTT,CASSLRDGTDTQYF
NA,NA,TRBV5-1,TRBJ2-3,TGCGCCAGCACCAAAGGGGACAGCACAGATACGCAGTATTTT,CASTKGDSTDTQYF
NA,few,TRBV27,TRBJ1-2,TGTGCCAGCAGACCCGACCCGAGTCACTATGGCTACACCTTC,CASRPDPSHYGYTF
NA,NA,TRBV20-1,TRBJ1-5,TGCAGTGCTAGATCCGGAGCCAATCAGCCCCAGCATTTT,CSARSGANQPQHF
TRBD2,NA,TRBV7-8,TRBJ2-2,TGTGCCAGCAGCCGGAATCCGGGACTAACAAACACCGGGGAGCTGTTTTTT,CASSRNPGLTNTGELFF
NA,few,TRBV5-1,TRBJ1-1,TGCGCCAGCAGACAAGATAGGAACACTGAAGCTTTCTTT,CASRQDRNTEAFF
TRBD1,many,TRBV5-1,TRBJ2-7,TGCGCCAGCAGCGTAGGACAGGGGGGCTACGAGCAGTACTTC,CASSVGQGGYEQYF
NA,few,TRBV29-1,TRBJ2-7,TGCAGCGTTGGGAGAGCCTACGAGCAGTACTTC,CSVGRAYEQYF
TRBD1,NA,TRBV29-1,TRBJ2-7,TGCAGCGTTGTAGGGACAGGGGACTCCTACGAGCAGTACTTC,CSVVGTGDSYEQYF
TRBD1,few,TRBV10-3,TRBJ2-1,TGTGCCATCAGTTTGGGACAGGGTAGAGGGAATGAGCAGTTCTTC,CAISLGQGRGNEQFF
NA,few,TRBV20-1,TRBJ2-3,TGCAGTGCTAGACTGAGTGTCGTCGCTGTTGCAGATACGCAGTATTTT,CSARLSVVAVADTQYF
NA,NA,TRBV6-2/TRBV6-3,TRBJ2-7,TGTGCCAGCAGTTACACACCGGGTTCCTACGAGCAGTACTTC,CASSYTPGSYEQYF
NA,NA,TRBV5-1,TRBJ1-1,TGCGCCAGCAGCACCTCCCCACTAGGACGAATATCGATCGCTGAAGCTTTCTTT,CASSTSPLGRISIAEAFF
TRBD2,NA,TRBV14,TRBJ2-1,TGTGCCAGCAGCCAAGGGACTAGCAGTTTGAATGAGCAGTTCTTC,CASSQGTSSLNEQFF
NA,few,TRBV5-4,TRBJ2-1,TGTGCCAGCAGCTTGGAGACGGGAGTCTACAATGAGCAGTTCTTC,CASSLETGVYNEQFF
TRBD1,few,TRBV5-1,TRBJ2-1,TGCGCCAGCAGCCGACAGGGCATCGATGAGCAGTTCTTC,CASSRQGIDEQFF
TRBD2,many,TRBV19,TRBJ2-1,TGTGCCAGTAGTGGACTAGCGGGAGCGGGCACCTACAATGAGCAGTTCTTC,CASSGLAGAGTYNEQFF
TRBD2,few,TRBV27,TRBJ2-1,TGTGCCAGCAGTTTAGGGAGCCTAGCGGGTAGCTCCTACAATGAGCAGTTCTTC,CASSLGSLAGSSYNEQFF
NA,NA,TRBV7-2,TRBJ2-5,TGTGCCAGCAGCTTAGTCACCGGGACACAGTACTTC,CASSLVTGTQYF
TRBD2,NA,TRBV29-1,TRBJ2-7,TGCAGCGTCGTAGGAAGCGGGGGCTCCTACGAGCAGTACTTC,CSVVGSGGSYEQYF
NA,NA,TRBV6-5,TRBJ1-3,TGTGCCAGCAGTTACTCGCCCGGGGTCGGAAACACCATATATTTT,CASSYSPGVGNTIYF
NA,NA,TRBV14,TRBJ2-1,TGTGCCAGCAGCCGTACGAGGGTAGTGGGGAATGAGCAGTTCTTC,CASSRTRVVGNEQFF
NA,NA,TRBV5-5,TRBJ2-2,TGTGCCAGCAGCAATCCGGGACTTAGAAACGGGGAGCTGTTTTTT,CASSNPGLRNGELFF
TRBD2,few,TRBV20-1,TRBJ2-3,TGCAGTGCCGTCACTAGCGGGAGGGCATCAGATACGCAGTATTTT,CSAVTSGRASDTQYF
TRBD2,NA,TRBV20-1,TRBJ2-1,TGCAGTGCTATCGGGAGGGTGGATGAGCAGTTCTTC,CSAIGRVDEQFF
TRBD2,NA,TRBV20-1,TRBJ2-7,TGCAGTGCTAGACCGGGACCTCGCCACGTTTTTGGCGGGAGAGCTCCCTACGAGCAGTACTTC,CSARPGPRHVFGGRAPYEQYF